This T cell receptor (beta chain) was found in a study of blood T cell repertoires in COVID-19. Patients in Seattle were enrolled during active infection, then followed longitudinally. Repertoires were generated with immunoSEQ multiplex PCR, while TCRdb's copy carries only in-frame clones and drops some. The data hold over 150,000 clones, with over 70% observed a single time. The TCR comes from a woman in her 40s with COVID-19, enrolled during active disease. Sequenced input: peripheral blood.

The CDR3 sequence is CASSYDGEGDTQYF. The CDR3 DNA reads as TGTGCCAGCAGTTACGATGGGGAGGGCGACACGCAGTATTTT. The chain recombines TRBV6-5 with TRBJ2-3; 7 nucleotides match TRBD2. The trim removed 2 bases at V and 9 bases at J, leaving 8 bases unmatched. Germline CDR1 is MNHEY and CDR2 is SVGAGI. The CDR3 consists of 14 residues.